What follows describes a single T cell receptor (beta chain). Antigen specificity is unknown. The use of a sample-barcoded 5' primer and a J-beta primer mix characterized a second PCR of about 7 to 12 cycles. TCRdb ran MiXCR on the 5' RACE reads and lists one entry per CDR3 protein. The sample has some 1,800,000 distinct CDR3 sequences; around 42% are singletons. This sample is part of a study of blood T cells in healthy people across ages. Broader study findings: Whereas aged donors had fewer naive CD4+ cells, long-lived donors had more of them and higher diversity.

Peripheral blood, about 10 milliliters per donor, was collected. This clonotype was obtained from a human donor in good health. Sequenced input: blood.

This CDR3 is CASSLAPSPGLGNYGYTF. CDR3 in DNA: TGCGCCAGCAGCTTGGCTCCATCCCCAGGGCTGGGTAACTATGGCTACACCTTC. The rearrangement links TRBV5-1 to TRBJ1-2, with D possibly TRBD1 on 5 matching bases. CDR1 is SGHRS and CDR2 is YFSETQ in the germline V gene. CDR3 length: 18 residues. Trimming took off 0 bases at V and 1 base at J, with 19 bases between the two ends.